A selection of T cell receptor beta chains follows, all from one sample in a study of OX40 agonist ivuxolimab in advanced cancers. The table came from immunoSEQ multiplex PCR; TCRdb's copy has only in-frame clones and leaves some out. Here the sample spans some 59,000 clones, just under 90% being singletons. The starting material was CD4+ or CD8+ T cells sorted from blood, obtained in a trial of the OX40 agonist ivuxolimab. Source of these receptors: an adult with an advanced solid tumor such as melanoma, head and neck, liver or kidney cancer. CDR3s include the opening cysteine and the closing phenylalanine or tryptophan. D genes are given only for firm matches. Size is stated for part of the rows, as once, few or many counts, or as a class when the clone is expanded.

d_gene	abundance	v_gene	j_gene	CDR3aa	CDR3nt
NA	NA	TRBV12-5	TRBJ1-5	CASGRDSNQPQHF	TGTGCTAGTGGTCGGGACAGCAATCAGCCCCAGCATTTT
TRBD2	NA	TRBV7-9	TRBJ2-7	CASSQGLAGSYEQYF	TGTGCCAGCAGCCAGGGCCTAGCGGGGTCCTACGAGCAGTACTTC
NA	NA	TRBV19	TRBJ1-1	CASSMTGQNTEAFF	TGTGCCAGTAGTATGACAGGACAGAACACTGAAGCTTTCTTT
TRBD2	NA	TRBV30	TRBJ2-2	CAWSNVAGANTGELFF	TGTGCCTGGAGTAACGTAGCGGGGGCGAACACCGGGGAGCTGTTTTTT
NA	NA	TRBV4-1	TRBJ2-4	CASSQDPGSQNIQYF	TGCGCCAGCAGCCAAGATCCCGGTAGTCAAAACATTCAGTACTTC
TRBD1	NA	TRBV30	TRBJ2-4	CAWSVGTGLLAKNIQYF	TGTGCCTGGAGTGTAGGGACAGGGTTGCTAGCCAAAAACATTCAGTACTTC
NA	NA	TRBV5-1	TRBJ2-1	CASSLTSGDEQFF	TGCGCCAGCAGCTTGACCTCGGGGGATGAGCAGTTCTTC
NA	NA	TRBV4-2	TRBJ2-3	CASSQGKLDPTDTQYF	TGTGCCAGCAGCCAAGGTAAATTGGACCCTACAGATACGCAGTATTTT
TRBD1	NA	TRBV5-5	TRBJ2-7	CASLRGDRGPYEQYF	TGTGCCAGTCTTAGGGGGGACAGGGGGCCCTACGAGCAGTACTTC
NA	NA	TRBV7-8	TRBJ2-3	CASSLLLAADTQYF	TGTGCCAGCAGCTTGTTACTAGCCGCAGATACGCAGTATTTT
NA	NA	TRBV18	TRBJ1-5	CASSPGRNQPQHF	TGTGCCAGCTCACCGGGAAGGAATCAGCCCCAGCATTTT
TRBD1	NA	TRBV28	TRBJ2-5	CASSPLWTGGFQETQYF	TGTGCCAGCAGTCCACTCTGGACAGGGGGTTTTCAAGAGACCCAGTACTTC
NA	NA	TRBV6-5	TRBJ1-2	CASSYSGGYGYTF	TGTGCCAGCAGTTACTCGGGGGGATATGGCTACACCTTC
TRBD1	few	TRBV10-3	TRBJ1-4	CATRGRLDEKLFF	TGTGCCACCAGGGGGCGTTTAGATGAAAAACTGTTTTTT
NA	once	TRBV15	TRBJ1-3	CATSRDTGTIYF	TGTGCCACCAGCAGAGATACGGGCACCATATATTTT
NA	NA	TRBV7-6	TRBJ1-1	CASSLHPVNTEAFF	TGTGCCAGCAGCTTACATCCAGTGAACACTGAAGCTTTCTTT
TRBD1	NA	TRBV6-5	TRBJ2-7	CASSYRDSTYEQYF	TGTGCCAGCAGTTACAGGGACAGCACCTACGAGCAGTACTTC
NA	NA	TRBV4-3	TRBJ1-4	CASSPRGADLNEKLFF	TGCGCCAGCAGCCCAAGAGGGGCCGACCTTAATGAAAAACTGTTTTTT
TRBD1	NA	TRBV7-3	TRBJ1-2	CASSLGTGAGGYTF	TGTGCCAGCAGCTTAGGGACAGGGGCGGGAGGCTACACCTTC
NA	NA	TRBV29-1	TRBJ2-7	CSVVGGGYEQYF	TGCAGCGTTGTAGGGGGGGGATACGAGCAGTACTTC
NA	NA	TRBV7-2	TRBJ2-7	CASSMRDLRAYEQYF	TGTGCCAGCAGCATGAGGGACTTAAGGGCCTACGAGCAGTACTTC
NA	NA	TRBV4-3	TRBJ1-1	CASSQDMVGRNTEAFF	TGCGCCAGCAGCCAAGATATGGTGGGGAGGAACACTGAAGCTTTCTTT
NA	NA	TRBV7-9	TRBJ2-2	CASSFGITTGELFF	TGTGCCAGCAGCTTCGGGATTACCACCGGGGAGCTGTTTTTT
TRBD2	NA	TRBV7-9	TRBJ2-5	CASSFGTRRETQYF	TGTGCCAGCAGCTTCGGGACTAGAAGAGAGACCCAGTACTTC
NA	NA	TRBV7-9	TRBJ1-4	CASSTTPAGVMGNEKLFF	TGTGCCAGCAGCACCACCCCGGCGGGGGTGATGGGTAATGAAAAACTGTTTTTT
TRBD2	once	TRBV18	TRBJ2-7	CASSSGGIPYEQYF	TGTGCCAGCTCGTCGGGAGGGATCCCCTACGAGCAGTACTTC
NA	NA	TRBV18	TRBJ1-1	CASSGDTNTEAFF	TGTGCCAGCTCGGGGGATACGAACACTGAAGCTTTCTTT
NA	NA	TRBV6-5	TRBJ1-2	CASSYLGRGYGYTF	TGTGCCAGCAGTTACTTGGGTCGTGGCTATGGCTACACCTTC
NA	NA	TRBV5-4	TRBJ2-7	CASSLEWAGRNEQYF	TGTGCCAGCAGCTTGGAATGGGCAGGGAGGAACGAGCAGTACTTC
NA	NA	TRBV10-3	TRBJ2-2	CASQALDTGELFF	TGTGCCTCTCAGGCGCTCGACACCGGGGAGCTGTTTTTT
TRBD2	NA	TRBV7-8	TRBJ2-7	CASSLEAGGSYEQYF	TGTGCCAGCAGCTTAGAGGCAGGCGGGAGCTACGAGCAGTACTTC
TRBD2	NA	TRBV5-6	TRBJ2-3	CASSPLAENTDTQYF	TGTGCCAGCAGCCCGCTAGCGGAGAACACAGATACGCAGTATTTT
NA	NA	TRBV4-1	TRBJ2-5	CASSPGTNTETQYF	TGCGCCAGCAGCCCCGGGACAAACACAGAGACCCAGTACTTC
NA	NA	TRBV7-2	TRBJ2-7	CASSLETEQYF	TGTGCCAGCAGCTTAGAAACAGAGCAGTACTTC
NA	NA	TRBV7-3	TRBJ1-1	CASSSQPNTEAFF	TGTGCCAGCAGCTCGCAACCGAACACTGAAGCTTTCTTT
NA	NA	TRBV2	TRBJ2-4	CASGALGPLAKNIQYF	TGTGCCAGTGGGGCCTTAGGACCCCTAGCCAAAAACATTCAGTACTTC
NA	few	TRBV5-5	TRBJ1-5	CASSFLVTSNQPQHF	TGTGCCAGCAGCTTTTTGGTAACGAGCAATCAGCCCCAGCATTTT
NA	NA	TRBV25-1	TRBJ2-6	CASTRSRARSGANVLTF	TGTGCCAGCACGCGGAGCAGGGCCCGCTCTGGGGCCAACGTCCTGACTTTC
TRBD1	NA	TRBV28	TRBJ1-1	CASSLNPPTGLSAFF	TGTGCCAGCAGTTTAAACCCTCCGACAGGGCTGAGCGCTTTCTTT
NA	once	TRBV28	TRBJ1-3	CASRSSGSGNTIYF	TGTGCCAGCAGGTCCTCAGGCTCTGGAAACACCATATATTTT
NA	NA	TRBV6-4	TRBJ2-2	CASSALPQGNTGELFF	TGTGCCAGCAGTGCATTACCACAGGGAAACACCGGGGAGCTGTTTTTT
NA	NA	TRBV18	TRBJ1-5	CASSPGGGGNQPQHF	TGTGCCAGCTCACCTGGCGGGGGCGGGAATCAGCCCCAGCATTTT
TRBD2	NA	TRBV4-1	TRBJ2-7	CASSQEVGGYEQYF	TGCGCCAGCAGCCAAGAAGTGGGGGGGTACGAGCAGTACTTC
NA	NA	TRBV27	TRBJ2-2	CASSLRVTGELFF	TGTGCCAGCAGTTTAAGGGTCACCGGGGAGCTGTTTTTT
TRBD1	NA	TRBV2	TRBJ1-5	CASSRTGQGDQPQHF	TGTGCCAGCAGTAGGACAGGGCAGGGAGATCAGCCCCAGCATTTT
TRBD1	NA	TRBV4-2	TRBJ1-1	CASSPWEGANTEAFF	TGTGCCAGCAGCCCATGGGAGGGGGCGAACACTGAAGCTTTCTTT
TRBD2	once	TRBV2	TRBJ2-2	CASRQGLAGGSNTGELFF	TGTGCCAGCAGGCAGGGACTAGCGGGAGGGAGTAACACCGGGGAGCTGTTTTTT
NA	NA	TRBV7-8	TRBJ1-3	CASSLDDPRNTIYF	TGTGCCAGCAGCTTAGACGACCCTAGAAACACCATATATTTT
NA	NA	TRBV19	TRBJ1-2	CATGAAYGYTF	TGTGCAACCGGGGCAGCCTATGGCTACACCTTC
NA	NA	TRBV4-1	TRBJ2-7	CASSQDIRDSYEQYF	TGCGCCAGCAGCCAAGATATCAGGGATTCCTACGAGCAGTACTTC
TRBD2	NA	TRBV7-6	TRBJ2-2	CASSLAGVEETSGFTGELFF	TGTGCCAGCAGCTTAGCGGGGGTGGAGGAGACTAGCGGATTCACCGGGGAGCTGTTTTTT
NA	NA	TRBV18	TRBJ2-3	CASSESGGAGTDTQYF	TGTGCCAGCTCAGAAAGTGGGGGCGCGGGCACAGATACGCAGTATTTT
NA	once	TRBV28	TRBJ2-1	CASSLWDEQFF	TGTGCCAGCAGTTTGTGGGATGAGCAGTTCTTC
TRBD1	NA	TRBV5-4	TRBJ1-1	CASSRPTGVATEAFF	TGTGCCAGCAGCCGGCCGACAGGGGTGGCCACTGAAGCTTTCTTT